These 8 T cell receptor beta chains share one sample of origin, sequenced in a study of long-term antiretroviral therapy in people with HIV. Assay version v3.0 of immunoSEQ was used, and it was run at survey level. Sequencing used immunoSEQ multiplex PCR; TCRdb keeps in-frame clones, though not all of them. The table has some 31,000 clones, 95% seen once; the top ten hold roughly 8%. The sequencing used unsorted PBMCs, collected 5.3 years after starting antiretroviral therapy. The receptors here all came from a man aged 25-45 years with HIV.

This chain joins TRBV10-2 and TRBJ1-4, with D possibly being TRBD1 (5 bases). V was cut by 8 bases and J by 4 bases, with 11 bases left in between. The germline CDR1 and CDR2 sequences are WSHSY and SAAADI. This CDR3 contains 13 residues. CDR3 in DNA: TGCGCCAGCCAGGGACTCCTTAATGAAAAACTGTTTTTT. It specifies CASQGLLNEKLFF.

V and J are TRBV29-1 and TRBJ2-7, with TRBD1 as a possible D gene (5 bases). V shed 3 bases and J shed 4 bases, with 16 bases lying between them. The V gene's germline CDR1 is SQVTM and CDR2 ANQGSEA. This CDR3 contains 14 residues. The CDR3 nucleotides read TGCAGCGTTGAGGATGGAAGGACAAGGTACGAGCAGTACTTC. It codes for CSVEDGRTRYEQYF.

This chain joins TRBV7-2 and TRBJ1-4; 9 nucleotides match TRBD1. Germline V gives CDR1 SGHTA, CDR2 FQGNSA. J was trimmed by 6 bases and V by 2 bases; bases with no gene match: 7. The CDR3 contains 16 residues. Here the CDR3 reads CASSLMGQGGHEKLFF. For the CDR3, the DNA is TGTGCCAGCAGCTTAATGGGACAGGGTGGGCATGAAAAACTGTTTTTT.

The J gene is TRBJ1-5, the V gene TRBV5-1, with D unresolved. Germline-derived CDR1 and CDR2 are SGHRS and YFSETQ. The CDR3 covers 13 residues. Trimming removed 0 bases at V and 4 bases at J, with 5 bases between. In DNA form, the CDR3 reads TGCGCCAGCAGCTTGGACTTTAATCAGCCCCAGCATTTT. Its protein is CASSLDFNQPQHF.

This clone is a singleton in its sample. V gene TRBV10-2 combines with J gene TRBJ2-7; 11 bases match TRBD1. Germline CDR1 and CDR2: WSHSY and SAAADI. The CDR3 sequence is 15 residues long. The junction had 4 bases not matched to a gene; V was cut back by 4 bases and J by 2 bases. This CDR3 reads CASSAPGQGAYEQYF. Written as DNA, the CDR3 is TGCGCCAGCAGTGCGCCGGGACAGGGGGCCTACGAGCAGTACTTC.

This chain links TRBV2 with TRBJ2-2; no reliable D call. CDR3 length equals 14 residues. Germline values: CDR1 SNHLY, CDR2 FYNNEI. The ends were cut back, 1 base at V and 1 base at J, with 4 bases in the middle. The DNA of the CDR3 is TGTGCCAGCAGTGAAGTCCGGAACACCGGGGAGCTGTTTTTT. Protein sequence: CASSEVRNTGELFF.

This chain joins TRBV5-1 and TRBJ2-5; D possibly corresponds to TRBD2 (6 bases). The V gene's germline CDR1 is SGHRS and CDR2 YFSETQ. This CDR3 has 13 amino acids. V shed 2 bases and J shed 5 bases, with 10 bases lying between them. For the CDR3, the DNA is TGCGCCAGCAGCTTCCGTGGGGGGGAGACCCAGTACTTC. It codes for CASSFRGGETQYF.

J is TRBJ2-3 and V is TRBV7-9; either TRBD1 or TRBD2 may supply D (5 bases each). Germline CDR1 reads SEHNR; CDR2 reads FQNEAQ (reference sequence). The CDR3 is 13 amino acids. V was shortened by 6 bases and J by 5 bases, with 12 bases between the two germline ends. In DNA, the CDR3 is TGTGCCAGCAGGGATGTGGGGGAAGATACGCAGTATTTT. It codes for CASRDVGEDTQYF.